The 23 T cell receptor beta chains below come from one sample, sequenced in a study of radiation and T cells in renal cell carcinoma. The assay was immunoSEQ multiplex PCR, and TCRdb's table has in-frame clones only and misses some. The sample lists 140,000 or so clones, 80% to 90% occurring once. Time point defined: blood 4 weeks post-SBRT, at nephrectomy. Treatment denoted: 15 Gy SBRT to primary tumor, nephrectomy 4 weeks later. The sample was blood, taken from a patient whose treatment included radiotherapy and nephrectomy. Every receptor here comes from a woman in her fifties or sixties with renal cell carcinoma.

This clone was seen only a few times. V usage is TRBV10-3 and J usage is TRBJ1-5; D is unresolved. Trimming pared 7 bases from V and 9 bases from J, leaving 19 bases between. Looked up from germline, CDR1 is ENHRY and CDR2 is SYGVKD. The CDR3 covers 14 residues. In nucleotides, the CDR3 is TGTGCCATCACTGAAAATAGTTCACCGACGCCCCAGCATTTT. It is translated as CAITENSSPTPQHF.

The chain uses TRBV2 and TRBJ1-2; tentatively, D is TRBD1 (6 bases). Germline loops: CDR1 SNHLY, CDR2 FYNNEI. The CDR3 length is 15 residues. With 4 bases removed from V and 0 bases from J, the gap between germline ends came to 12 bases. The CDR3 spells CASSGRGQTNYGYTF. The CDR3 nucleotides are TGTGCCAGCAGTGGAAGAGGACAGACTAACTATGGCTACACCTTC.

The V call is TRBV6-5, the J call TRBJ2-1; 12 positions match TRBD2. Germline V CDR1 and CDR2: MNHEY, SVGAGI. The CDR3 contains 15 residues. The trim removed 6 bases at V and 4 bases at J, leaving 4 bases unmatched. CDR3 amino acids: CASRGLAGGYNEQFF. The CDR3 DNA reads TGTGCCAGCAGGGGGCTAGCGGGAGGGTACAATGAGCAGTTCTTC.

The sample holds a few counts of this clone. CDR3 coding DNA: TGCGCCAGCAGTGAGATAGGTGCAGCGGGTCAGCCCCAGCATTTT. Protein product: CASSEIGAAGQPQHF. V gene TRBV5-1 combines with J gene TRBJ1-5; D not certain. The CDR3 runs to 15 residues. Trimming shortened V by 5 bases and J by 6 bases, and 18 bases separated the two germline ends. CDR1 and CDR2 (germline): SGHRS, YFSETQ.

The V gene is TRBV2, the J gene TRBJ1-2; D is possibly TRBD1 (6 bases). CDR3 length: 15 residues. Germline assignment: CDR1 SNHLY and CDR2 FYNNEI. The V and J ends lost 8 bases and 0 bases respectively, with 16 bases between them. The CDR3 protein is CASPPRGGANYGYTF. For the CDR3, the DNA is TGTGCCAGCCCTCCGAGGGGGGGTGCTAACTATGGCTACACCTTC. The full variable domain, its missing parts supplied by reference TRBV2 and TRBJ1-2, is EPEVTQTPSHQVTQMGQEVILRCVPISNHLYFYWYRQILGQKVEFLVSFYNNEISEKSEIFDDQFSVERPDGSNFTLKIRSTKLEDSAMYFCASPPRGGANYGYTFGSGTRLTVV.

The J gene is TRBJ1-4, the V gene TRBV18, with D maybe TRBD1 (5 bases). The CDR3 is 14 residues long. Trimming removed 1 base at V and 4 bases at J, with 7 bases between. CDR1 is KGHSH, CDR2 LQKENI, per germline. The CDR3 reads CASSPRGDNEKLFF. Written as DNA, the CDR3 is TGTGCCAGCTCACCACGGGGGGATAATGAAAAACTGTTTTTT. Based on the CDR3 plus reference TRBV18 and TRBJ1-4, the full variable domain is NAGVMQNPRHLVRRRGQEARLRCSPMKGHSHVYWYRQLPEEGLKFMVYLQKENIIDESGMPKERFSAEFPKEGPSILRIQQVVRGDSAAYFCASSPRGDNEKLFFGSGTQLSVL.

V is TRBV6-6 and J is TRBJ1-1, with 8 bases lining up with TRBD1. The J segment lost 6 bases and the V segment lost 6 bases, leaving 9 bases of the junction unmatched. Germline CDR1 is MNHNY and CDR2 is SVGAGI (reference sequence). The CDR3 covers 14 residues. The CDR3 protein is CASSPGTGFSEAFF. DNA for the CDR3: TGTGCCAGCAGCCCCGGGACAGGCTTTTCTGAAGCTTTCTTT.

This chain connects TRBV14 to TRBJ2-5; no definite D call. The V and J ends lost 0 bases and 4 bases respectively, with 9 bases between them. Looked up from germline, CDR1 is SGHDN and CDR2 is FVKESK. The CDR3 has 14 residues. The CDR3 region is CASSQDWPRETQYF. The CDR3, as DNA: TGTGCCAGCAGCCAAGATTGGCCTAGAGAGACCCAGTACTTC. Combining the CDR3 with reference TRBV14 and TRBJ2-5 gives the whole variable domain EAGVTQFPSHSVIEKGQTVTLRCDPISGHDNLYWYRRVMGKEIKFLLHFVKESKQDESGMPNNRFLAERTGGTYSTLKVQPAELEDSGVYFCASSQDWPRETQYFGPGTRLLVL.

This clone occurred once. The chain combines TRBV19 with TRBJ2-1; D is possibly TRBD1 (5 bases). Germline CDR1 reads LNHDA; CDR2 reads SQIVND (reference sequence). This CDR3 spans 15 amino acids. Trimming shortened V by 1 base and J by 2 bases, and 9 bases separated the two germline ends. The DNA for the CDR3 is TGTGCCAGTAGTATAGGTCCAGGGCCCTACAATGAGCAGTTCTTC. It yields the protein CASSIGPGPYNEQFF. Supplemented by reference TRBV19 and TRBJ2-1, the full variable domain reads DGGITQSPKYLFRKEGQNVTLSCEQNLNHDAMYWYRQDPGQGLRLIYYSQIVNDFQKGDIAEGYSVSREKKESFPLTVTSAQKNPTAFYLCASSIGPGPYNEQFFGPGTRLTVL.

This chain uses TRBV18 with TRBJ1-1; D is unresolved. There are 14 residues in the CDR3. Germline values: CDR1 KGHSH, CDR2 LQKENI. V lost 3 bases to trimming and J lost 7 bases, with 15 bases between them. CDR3 loop: CASSPLTESVEAFF. As DNA, the CDR3 is TGTGCCAGCTCACCGCTCACCGAAAGTGTTGAAGCTTTCTTT.

The chain links TRBV27 to TRBJ2-7; a possible D gene is TRBD2 (6 bases). Germline assignment: CDR1 MNHEY and CDR2 SMNVEV (reference sequence). V was shortened by 6 bases and J by 1 base, with 10 bases between the two germline ends. The CDR3 consists of 13 residues. CDR3 in DNA: TGTGCCAGCAGCGCAGGGAGGTCCTACGAGCAGTACTTC. Amino acid sequence: CASSAGRSYEQYF.

V usage is TRBV19 and J usage is TRBJ1-6; D is ambiguous. The length of the CDR3 is 15 residues. From germline, CDR1 is LNHDA and CDR2 SQIVND (reference sequence). The V end lost 4 bases, the J end lost 0 bases, and 7 bases lay between the germline ends. The CDR3 here is CASSTDSSYNSPLHF. CDR3 in DNA: TGTGCCAGTAGTACCGATAGCTCCTATAATTCACCCCTCCACTTT.

V gene TRBV5-6 combines with J gene TRBJ1-2; TRBD1 matches 11 bases. V lost 3 bases, J lost 3 bases, and 7 bases stayed unmatched. This CDR3 has 16 residues. The germline CDR1 and CDR2 sequences are SGHDT and YYEEEE. This CDR3 is CASSSYRDRGDYGYTF. The CDR3 DNA follows: TGTGCCAGCAGCTCCTACCGGGACAGGGGGGACTATGGCTACACCTTC. Full variable domain (remainder filled in from reference TRBV5-6 and TRBJ1-2): DAGVTQSPTHLIKTRGQQVTLRCSPKSGHDTVSWYQQALGQGPQFIFQYYEEEERQRGNFPDRFSGHQFPNYSSELNVNALLLGDSALYLCASSSYRDRGDYGYTFGSGTRLTVV.

The chain couples TRBV5-1 to TRBJ2-1, with 10 bases matching TRBD2. From germline, CDR1 is SGHRS and CDR2 YFSETQ. The V gene end was trimmed by 6 bases and the J gene end by 3 bases; junction bases not matched to a gene: 6. The CDR3 runs to 15 residues. CDR3 DNA sequence: TGCGCCAGCATAGCGGGAGGAGGGCTCTACAATGAGCAGTTCTTC. This sequence encodes CASIAGGGLYNEQFF.

The chain links TRBV5-1 to TRBJ1-2; possible D gene TRBD1, 6 bases. Trimming shortened V by 0 bases and J by 0 bases, and 15 bases separated the two germline ends. Germline V CDR1 and CDR2: SGHRS, YFSETQ. The CDR3 has 17 residues. The CDR3 loop is CASSLARGTLPNYGYTF. DNA for the CDR3: TGCGCCAGCAGCTTGGCCCGCGGGACATTGCCTAACTATGGCTACACCTTC.

The chain links TRBV5-1 to TRBJ2-3, with D possibly matching TRBD2 (6 bases). The V and J ends lost 1 base and 2 bases respectively, with 20 bases between them. In germline, CDR1 is SGHRS, CDR2 YFSETQ. CDR3 length: 18 amino acids. CDR3: CASSLRLLAPQYTDTQYF. CDR3 in DNA: TGCGCCAGCAGCTTGCGCCTACTAGCTCCCCAGTACACAGATACGCAGTATTTT.

The rearrangement uses TRBV19 and TRBJ1-2; a possible D gene is TRBD1 (5 bases). CDR1 is LNHDA, CDR2 SQIVND, per germline (reference sequence). V was pared by 7 bases and J by 6 bases, with 24 bases between. The CDR3 loop spans 16 amino acids. In nucleotides, the CDR3 is TGTGCCAGTACCTCCTTTCGAAATTTGGGCAGGGATGGCTACACCTTC. Translation: CASTSFRNLGRDGYTF. Looking up the rest from reference TRBV19 and TRBJ1-2 gives the full variable domain: DGGITQSPKYLFRKEGQNVTLSCEQNLNHDAMYWYRQDPGQGLRLIYYSQIVNDFQKGDIAEGYSVSREKKESFPLTVTSAQKNPTAFYLCASTSFRNLGRDGYTFGSGTRLTVV.

V usage is TRBV10-1 and J usage is TRBJ1-1; TRBD1 might be the D (5 bases). The CDR3 totals 14 residues. Germline V gene sequence: CDR1 WNHNN, CDR2 SYGVQD (reference sequence). Trimming took 4 bases from V and 1 from J, leaving 10 bases between them. The CDR3 DNA sequence: TGCGCCAGCAGTGGGCAGGGTGCGAACACTGAAGCTTTCTTT. It codes for CASSGQGANTEAFF.

The rearrangement joins TRBV6-5 to TRBJ2-5; TRBD1 matches at 7 bases. J lost 5 bases, V lost 4 bases, and 4 bases had no gene match. CDR3 size: 13 residues. Germline V gene sequence: CDR1 MNHEY, CDR2 SVGAGI. The CDR3 nucleotides are TGTGCCAGCAGTTTAACAGGGGACGAGACCCAGTACTTC. Its protein product is CASSLTGDETQYF.

The chain combines TRBV5-1 with TRBJ1-2, with no clear D. There are 14 residues in the CDR3. V was cut by 0 bases and J by 0 bases, with 6 bases left in between. Germline V lookup: CDR1 SGHRS, CDR2 YFSETQ. This CDR3 reads CASSLAGTNYGYTF. The CDR3 nucleotides are TGCGCCAGCAGCTTGGCCGGGACTAACTATGGCTACACCTTC.

The V call is TRBV2, the J call TRBJ1-5; D may be TRBD1 (6 bases). The CDR3 loop spans 14 amino acids. Germline V CDR1 and CDR2: SNHLY, FYNNEI. V dropped 3 bases and J dropped 4 bases, with 10 bases sitting between them. CDR3 residues: CASSDYDRNQPQHF. CDR3 nucleotide sequence: TGTGCCAGCAGTGATTATGACAGGAATCAGCCCCAGCATTTT.

For the CDR3, the DNA is TGTGCCAGCTCACAGGACTTGGAAGCTGAAGCTTTCTTT. Its translation is CASSQDLEAEAFF. The gene calls are TRBV28 and TRBJ1-1; D is possibly TRBD1 (5 bases). CDR1 MDHEN and CDR2 SYDVKM come from the germline V gene. The CDR3 consists of 13 residues. Trimming took off 8 bases at V and 6 bases at J, with 16 bases between the two ends.

The rearrangement uses TRBV7-9 and TRBJ2-5; 7 bases match TRBD1. CDR3 length: 15 residues. CDR1 and CDR2 (germline): SEHNR, FQNEAQ (reference sequence). Germline trimming cut 4 bases from V and 5 bases from J; bases unmatched to any gene: 10. CDR3 nucleotides: TGTGCCAGCAGCTCCCCGACAGGGACGGGGGAGACCCAGTACTTC. Translating it yields CASSSPTGTGETQYF. The variable domain in full, completed from reference TRBV7-9 and TRBJ2-5, reads DTGVSQNPRHKITKRGQNVTFRCDPISEHNRLYWYRQTLGQGPEFLTYFQNEAQLEKSRLLSDRFSAERPKGSFSTLEIQRTEQGDSAMYLCASSSPTGTGETQYFGPGTRLLVL.